The rows below give T cell receptor beta chains drawn from one sample of a study of blood T cell repertoires in COVID-19. Here immunoSEQ multiplex PCR was the method, and the copy in TCRdb shows in-frame clones only, minus some. The sample carries roughly 180,000 clones, approximately 80% recorded once. The sequencing input was peripheral blood. These receptor sequences come from a woman in her thirties or forties with COVID-19, enrolled during active disease. The CDR3 runs from the conserved cysteine through the conserved F or W. D genes are given only for firm matches. Some rows have no size entry. The others give once, few or many, or a class for an expanded clone.

abundance: -; d_gene: -; v_gene: TRBV19; j_gene: TRBJ1-3; CDR3aa: CASSTGDTYRNTIYF
abundance: -; d_gene: -; v_gene: TRBV11-2; j_gene: TRBJ2-3; CDR3aa: CASSTLVAISGLSTDTQYF
abundance: -; d_gene: -; v_gene: TRBV27; j_gene: TRBJ1-2; CDR3aa: CASGTGHLHGYTF
abundance: -; d_gene: TRBD1; v_gene: TRBV3-1/TRBV3-2; j_gene: TRBJ1-2; CDR3aa: CASSQGGTGYYGYTF
abundance: -; d_gene: -; v_gene: TRBV4-1; j_gene: TRBJ1-5; CDR3aa: CASSQYSLSNQPQHF
abundance: -; d_gene: -; v_gene: TRBV27; j_gene: TRBJ2-7; CDR3aa: CASSLKAVSSYEQYF
abundance: -; d_gene: TRBD1; v_gene: TRBV2; j_gene: TRBJ2-5; CDR3aa: CASSGGTGDQETQYF
abundance: -; d_gene: -; v_gene: TRBV19; j_gene: TRBJ1-5; CDR3aa: CATRWTVSTDSNQPQHF
abundance: -; d_gene: TRBD2; v_gene: TRBV5-6; j_gene: TRBJ2-1; CDR3aa: CASSMQRGGYNEQFF
abundance: once; d_gene: -; v_gene: TRBV27; j_gene: TRBJ2-7; CDR3aa: CASSFGGDEQYF
abundance: many; d_gene: TRBD2; v_gene: TRBV19; j_gene: TRBJ2-1; CDR3aa: CASSSGLAIYNEQFF
abundance: -; d_gene: -; v_gene: TRBV13; j_gene: TRBJ2-7; CDR3aa: CASSSINREQYF
abundance: -; d_gene: TRBD1; v_gene: TRBV7-8; j_gene: TRBJ1-5; CDR3aa: CASSPTWTGVAQGGNQPQHF
abundance: few; d_gene: -; v_gene: TRBV7-8; j_gene: TRBJ1-5; CDR3aa: CASSYSGQPQHF
abundance: many; d_gene: -; v_gene: TRBV7-9; j_gene: TRBJ1-5; CDR3aa: CASSWEGNQPQHF
abundance: once; d_gene: TRBD1; v_gene: TRBV28; j_gene: TRBJ1-4; CDR3aa: CASSPGQATNEKLFF
abundance: -; d_gene: -; v_gene: TRBV27; j_gene: TRBJ1-2; CDR3aa: CASSLSYYNNYGYTF
abundance: -; d_gene: TRBD1; v_gene: TRBV18; j_gene: TRBJ1-2; CDR3aa: CASSPSDRGSEGYGYTF
abundance: few; d_gene: TRBD1; v_gene: TRBV5-1; j_gene: TRBJ1-2; CDR3aa: CASSMGQGAGYGYTF
abundance: -; d_gene: -; v_gene: TRBV16; j_gene: TRBJ1-2; CDR3aa: CASSFTERPANYGYTF
abundance: -; d_gene: TRBD2; v_gene: TRBV5-1; j_gene: TRBJ2-1; CDR3aa: CASSLRAKAGVEQFF
abundance: -; d_gene: -; v_gene: TRBV6-5; j_gene: TRBJ1-2; CDR3aa: CASREGRSGGYTF
abundance: -; d_gene: -; v_gene: TRBV30; j_gene: TRBJ1-2; CDR3aa: CAWSVGQNYGYTF
abundance: once; d_gene: -; v_gene: TRBV11-3; j_gene: TRBJ2-1; CDR3aa: CASSLGAGMVDEQFF
abundance: -; d_gene: TRBD1; v_gene: TRBV7-9; j_gene: TRBJ1-2; CDR3aa: CASSLMAGQGVGYTF
abundance: -; d_gene: -; v_gene: TRBV11-2; j_gene: TRBJ2-7; CDR3aa: CASSLIHRLGYEQYF
abundance: -; d_gene: -; v_gene: TRBV25-1; j_gene: TRBJ1-1; CDR3aa: CASSEQGLDTEAFF